The clone carrying this T cell receptor (beta chain) was observed many times. Its antigen is unknown. The sample originates from a study of human T cells and chemical hapten exposure. TCRdb independently ran MiXCR on the RACE reads; one entry per CDR3 protein. The profile covers under 45,000 distinct CDR3 sequences, with about 10% appearing a single time and less than 6.5% taken by the ten largest. Time point reported: pre-sensitization, week 0. As to treatment: therapeutic diphenylcyclopropenone sensitization with weekly scalp DPC. Regarding the study as a whole: Alopecia affected the donors, so their immune response may differ from healthy people's.

The TCR originated in a man in his thirties or forties with alopecia areata. Some clones in this sample may be carry-over from other donors' samples. Sequencing used whole blood, obtained in connection with sensitization to the hapten diphenylcyclopropenone (DPC).

The CDR3 loop reads CSVDAPGTPVDTF. CDR3 nucleotides: TGCAGCGTTGATGCCCCCGGGACACCCGTGGACACCTTC. The V call is TRBV29-1, the J call TRBJ1-2; the D gene is possibly TRBD1 (6 bases). The CDR3 is 13 amino acids. V was shortened by 3 bases and J by 12 bases, with 20 bases between the two germline ends. Germline loops: CDR1 SQVTM, CDR2 ANQGSEA.